The 17 T cell receptor beta chains given below trace back to one sample, sequenced in a study of beta chain features in type 1 diabetes. Study-wide results and limits: Among patients with Type 1 diabetes, TCRB CDR3s were moderately but significantly shorter in every one of the four CD4+ subsets.

TCRB transcripts that were expressed got sequenced, as all of the isolated RNA had been reverse transcribed. TCRdb keeps only in-frame clones here, not all; method: immunoSEQ multiplex PCR. The sample gives 500,000 to 800,000 clones, under 15% of which show up once; around 0.12% is in the top ten. What these receptors recognize is not known. The sample comprised naive CD4+ T cells from blood. Receptors were obtained from a man aged 30 to 39 with type 1 diabetes.

There are a few counts of this clone. The chain combines TRBV4-3 with TRBJ2-4; 9 bases are a match to TRBD1. The germline CDR1 and CDR2 sequences are LGHNA and YSLEER. After removal of 1 base from V and 8 bases from J, the junction contained 3 bases not matched to a gene. CDR3 length equals 14 residues. The CDR3 here is CASSQGQGGYIQYF. The CDR3 DNA reads TGCGCCAGCAGCCAAGGACAGGGGGGTTACATTCAGTACTTC.

J is TRBJ1-2 and V is TRBV27, with a possible D match to TRBD1 (5 bases). The germline V and J ends were trimmed by 2 bases and 7 bases, with 11 bases remaining between them. Looked up from germline, CDR1 is MNHEY and CDR2 is SMNVEV (reference sequence). The CDR3 length is 13 residues. CDR3: CASSLQGLGGYTF. For the CDR3, the DNA is TGTGCCAGCAGTTTACAGGGATTGGGTGGCTACACCTTC.

This clone was detected many times. The chain recombines TRBV5-1 with TRBJ1-5, with TRBD1 identical over 8 bases. The V segment lost 3 bases and the J segment 6 bases; nucleotides outside the gene matches: 2. There are 13 residues in the CDR3. Germline lookup yields CDR1 SGHRS and CDR2 YFSETQ. This CDR3 is CASSSDRGQPQHF. The CDR3 bases are TGCGCCAGCAGCTCCGACAGGGGTCAGCCCCAGCATTTT.

This clone has more than one count but fewer than ten. The J gene is TRBJ1-3, the V gene TRBV6-1; 9 nucleotides line up with TRBD1. Germline trimming cut 6 bases from V and 8 bases from J; bases unmatched to any gene: 5. In germline, CDR1 is MNHNS, CDR2 SASEGT. The length of the CDR3 is 13 residues. DNA of the CDR3: TGTGCCAGCAGCGCCGACAGGGGGGACACCATATATTTT. Translated, it gives CASSADRGDTIYF.

The gene calls are TRBV6-5 and TRBJ1-5; no firm D call. The CDR3 loop spans 12 amino acids. With 6 bases removed from V and 2 bases from J, the gap between germline ends came to 5 bases. CDR1 and CDR2 from the germline V gene are MNHEY and SVGAGI. Written as DNA, the CDR3 is TGTGCCAGCAGCAGAGGCAATCAGCCCCAGCATTTT. It codes for CASSRGNQPQHF.

This clone occurred a few times. V is TRBV7-2 and J is TRBJ1-5; TRBD1 matches 8 bases. There are 17 residues in the CDR3. The V gene's germline CDR1 is SGHTA and CDR2 FQGNSA. The V gene end was trimmed by 0 bases and the J gene end by 4 bases; junction bases not matched to a gene: 8. CDR3 DNA: TGTGCCAGCAGCTTAGCCCCGACAGGGGTGGGGAATCAGCCCCAGCATTTT. This codes for CASSLAPTGVGNQPQHF. The whole variable domain, filled in from reference TRBV7-2 and TRBJ1-5, reads GAGVSQSPSNKVTEKGKDVELRCDPISGHTALYWYRQSLGQGLEFLIYFQGNSAPDKSGLPSDRFSAERTGGSVSTLTIQRTQQEDSAVYLCASSLAPTGVGNQPQHFGDGTRLSIL.

The rearrangement joins TRBV7-2 to TRBJ1-5; D unclear. The CDR3 has 13 amino acids. CDR1 and CDR2 (germline): SGHTA, FQGNSA. V dropped 1 base and J dropped 6 bases, with 7 bases sitting between them. The CDR3 coding sequence is TGTGCCAGCAGCTTAGACCTGGGTCAGCCCCAGCATTTT. Its protein product is CASSLDLGQPQHF.

The V call is TRBV5-1, the J call TRBJ2-7; 7 bases are shared with TRBD1. CDR1 SGHRS and CDR2 YFSETQ come from the germline V gene. This CDR3 comprises 14 residues. The ends lost 4 bases at V and 4 bases at J; junction bases unmatched: 8. Here the CDR3 reads CASSPPGTEYEQYF. CDR3 DNA: TGCGCCAGCAGCCCCCCCGGGACAGAGTACGAGCAGTACTTC.

This clone occurred a few times. The gene calls are TRBV7-3 and TRBJ2-7; 11 bases are shared with TRBD1. V was clipped by 2 bases and J by 3 bases; unmatched bases: 6. CDR1 and CDR2 (germline): SGHTA, FQGTGA. The CDR3 length is 16 residues. This chain's CDR3 is CASSLEDRGHLYEQYF. The CDR3 DNA follows: TGTGCCAGCAGCTTAGAGGACAGGGGGCATCTCTACGAGCAGTACTTC. Together with reference TRBV7-3 and TRBJ2-7, the CDR3 gives the full variable domain: GAGVSQTPSNKVTEKGKYVELRCDPISGHTALYWYRQSLGQGPEFLIYFQGTGAADDSGLPNDRFFAVRPEGSVSTLKIQRTERGDSAVYLCASSLEDRGHLYEQYFGPGTRLTVT.

This clone was detected a few times. The chain links TRBV2 to TRBJ1-5; D not certain. The V gene lost 8 bases and the J gene lost 5 bases, with 16 bases spanning the gap. Germline V gives CDR1 SNHLY, CDR2 FYNNEI. CDR3 length equals 14 residues. CDR3 sequence reads: CASWFGRGDQPQHF. The CDR3 nucleotides are TGTGCCAGCTGGTTCGGGCGGGGAGATCAGCCCCAGCATTTT.

The J gene is TRBJ1-6, the V gene TRBV18; D remains unclear. Germline loops: CDR1 KGHSH, CDR2 LQKENI. V was clipped by 3 bases and J by 8 bases, with 8 bases between them. This CDR3 region has 13 residues. CDR3 sequence: CASSPEGYSPLHF. The CDR3 coding sequence is TGTGCCAGCTCACCTGAAGGCTATTCACCCCTCCACTTT.

The chain has TRBV25-1 and TRBJ2-2; D is unclear. CDR1 is MGHDK and CDR2 is SYGVNS in the germline V gene. The CDR3 covers 13 residues. V lost 6 bases and J 3 bases, leaving 8 bases between the germline ends. CDR3 nucleotide sequence: TGTGCCAGCAGGGCGGATTACACCGGGGAGCTGTTTTTT. It is translated as CASRADYTGELFF.

The chain has TRBV13 and TRBJ2-5; D not resolved. Per germline, CDR1 PRHDT and CDR2 FYEKMQ (reference sequence). The CDR3 is 14 residues long. V was clipped by 2 bases and J by 2 bases, with 9 bases between them. CDR3: CASSLNAGQETQYF. The CDR3 bases are TGTGCCAGCAGCTTAAACGCAGGACAAGAGACCCAGTACTTC. The full variable domain, with the rest looked up from reference TRBV13 and TRBJ2-5, is AAGVIQSPRHLIKEKRETATLKCYPIPRHDTVYWYQQGPGQDPQFLISFYEKMQSDKGSIPDRFSAQQFSDYHSELNMSSLELGDSALYFCASSLNAGQETQYFGPGTRLLVL.

This clone was counted only a few times. The chain has TRBV7-6 and TRBJ1-2; a weak D match, TRBD1 (6 bases). The germline V and J ends were trimmed by 4 bases and 5 bases, with 14 bases remaining between them. The CDR3 has 14 residues. Germline loops: CDR1 SGHVS, CDR2 FNYEAQ. CDR3 sequence (DNA): TGTGCCAGCAGCTACGGACAGCCCGCATATGGCTACACCTTC. It encodes CASSYGQPAYGYTF.

The chain has TRBV4-2 and TRBJ2-1; 7 positions match TRBD2. Germline V gene data show CDR1 as LGHNA and CDR2 as YNFKEQ. CDR3 length equals 16 residues. The V segment lost 0 bases and the J segment 5 bases; nucleotides outside the gene matches: 7. The CDR3, as DNA: TGTGCCAGCAGCCAAGATCGGGCGGGGGTGAACAATGAGCAGTTCTTC. Protein sequence: CASSQDRAGVNNEQFF.

The V call is TRBV4-3, the J call TRBJ2-7; 11 nucleotides agree with TRBD1. Germline V lookup: CDR1 LGHNA, CDR2 YSLEER. The CDR3 spans 15 residues. The ends lost 4 bases at V and 0 bases at J; junction bases unmatched: 2. The chain's CDR3 is CASSRGTGGSYEQYF. The DNA of the CDR3 is TGCGCCAGCAGCCGAGGGACAGGGGGCTCCTACGAGCAGTACTTC.

This clone has only a few counts. V gene TRBV28 combines with J gene TRBJ2-7; 7 positions match TRBD1. With 6 bases clipped from V and 6 bases from J, the junction kept 14 bases outside the gene matches. The CDR3 totals 15 residues. Germline loops: CDR1 MDHEN, CDR2 SYDVKM. Here the CDR3 reads CASSPTSGQTGEQYF. In nucleotides, the CDR3 is TGTGCCAGCAGCCCGACTTCGGGACAGACGGGCGAGCAGTACTTC. Full variable domain (missing parts from reference TRBV28 and TRBJ2-7): DVKVTQSSRYLVKRTGEKVFLECVQDMDHENMFWYRQDPGLGLRLIYFSYDVKMKEKGDIPEGYSVSREKKERFSLILESASTNQTSMYLCASSPTSGQTGEQYFGPGTRLTVT.